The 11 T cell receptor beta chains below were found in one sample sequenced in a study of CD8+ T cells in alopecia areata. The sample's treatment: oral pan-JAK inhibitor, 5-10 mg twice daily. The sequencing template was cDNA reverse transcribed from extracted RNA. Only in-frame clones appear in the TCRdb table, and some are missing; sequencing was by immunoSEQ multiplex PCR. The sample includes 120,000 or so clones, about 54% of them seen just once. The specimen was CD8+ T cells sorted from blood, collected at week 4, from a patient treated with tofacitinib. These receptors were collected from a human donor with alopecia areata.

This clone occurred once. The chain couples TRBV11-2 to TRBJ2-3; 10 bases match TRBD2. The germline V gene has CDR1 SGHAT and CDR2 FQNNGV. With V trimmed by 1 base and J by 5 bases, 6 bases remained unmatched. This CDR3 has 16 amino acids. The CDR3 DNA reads TGTGCCAGCAGCTTAGGAGCGGGGGGGTATCAAGATACGCAGTATTTT. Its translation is CASSLGAGGYQDTQYF.

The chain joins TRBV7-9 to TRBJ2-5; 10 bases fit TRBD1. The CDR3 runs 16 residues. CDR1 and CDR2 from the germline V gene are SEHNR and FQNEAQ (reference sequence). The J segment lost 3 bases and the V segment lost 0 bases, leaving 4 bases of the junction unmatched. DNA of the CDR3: TGTGCCAGCAGCTTAGCCTTCGGGACAGGGGAAGAGACCCAGTACTTC. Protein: CASSLAFGTGEETQYF.

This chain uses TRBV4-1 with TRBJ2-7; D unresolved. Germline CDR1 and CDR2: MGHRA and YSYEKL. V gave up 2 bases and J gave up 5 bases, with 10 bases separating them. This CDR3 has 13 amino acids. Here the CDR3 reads CASSQKIHNEQYF. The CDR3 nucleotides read TGCGCCAGCAGCCAAAAGATTCATAACGAGCAGTACTTC.

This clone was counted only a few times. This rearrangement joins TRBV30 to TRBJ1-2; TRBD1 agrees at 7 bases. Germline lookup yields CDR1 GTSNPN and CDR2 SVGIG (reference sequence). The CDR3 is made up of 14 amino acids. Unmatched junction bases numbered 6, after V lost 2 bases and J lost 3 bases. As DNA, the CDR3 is TGTGCCTGGAGTCCACAGGGGCCCTACTATGGCTACACCTTC. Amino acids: CAWSPQGPYYGYTF. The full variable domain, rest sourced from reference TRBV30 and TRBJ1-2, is SQTIHQWPATLVQPVGSPLSLECTVEGTSNPNLYWYRQAAGRGLQLLFYSVGIGQISSEVPQNLSASRPQDRQFILSSKKLLLSDSGFYLCAWSPQGPYYGYTFGSGTRLTVV.

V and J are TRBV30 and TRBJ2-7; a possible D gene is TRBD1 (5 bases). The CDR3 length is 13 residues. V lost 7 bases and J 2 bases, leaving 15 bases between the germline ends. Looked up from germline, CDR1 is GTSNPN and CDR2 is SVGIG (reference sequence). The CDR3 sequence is CASEGAGPYEQYF. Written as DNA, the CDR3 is TGTGCCTCGGAAGGCGCAGGGCCCTACGAGCAGTACTTC.

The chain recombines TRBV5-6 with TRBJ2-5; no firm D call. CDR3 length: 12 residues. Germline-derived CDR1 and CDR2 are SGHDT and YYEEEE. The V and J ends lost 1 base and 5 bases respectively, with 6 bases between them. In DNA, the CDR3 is TGTGCCAGCAGCTTGCTGACCGAGACCCAGTACTTC. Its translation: CASSLLTETQYF.

CDR3 amino acids: CAWRGPGQSTDTQYF. As DNA, the CDR3 is TGTGCCTGGAGAGGCCCGGGACAGTCCACAGATACGCAGTATTTT. The chain recombines TRBV30 with TRBJ2-3; 7 bases map to TRBD1. Germline V gives CDR1 GTSNPN, CDR2 SVGIG (reference sequence). This CDR3 comprises 15 residues. Trimming at V came to 3 bases and at J to 2 bases, leaving 8 bases not matched to a gene.

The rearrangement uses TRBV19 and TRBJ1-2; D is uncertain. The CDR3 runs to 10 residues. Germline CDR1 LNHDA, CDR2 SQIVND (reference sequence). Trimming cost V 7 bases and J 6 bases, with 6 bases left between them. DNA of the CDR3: TGTGCCAGTACGAGAGATGGCTACACCTTC. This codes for CASTRDGYTF. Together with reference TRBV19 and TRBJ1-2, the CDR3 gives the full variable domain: DGGITQSPKYLFRKEGQNVTLSCEQNLNHDAMYWYRQDPGQGLRLIYYSQIVNDFQKGDIAEGYSVSREKKESFPLTVTSAQKNPTAFYLCASTRDGYTFGSGTRLTVV.

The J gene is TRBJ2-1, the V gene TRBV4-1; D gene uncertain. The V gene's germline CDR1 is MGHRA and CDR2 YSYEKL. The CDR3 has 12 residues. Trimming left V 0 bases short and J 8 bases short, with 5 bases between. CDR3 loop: CASSQDSYEQFF. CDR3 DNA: TGCGCCAGCAGCCAAGATAGCTATGAGCAGTTCTTC.

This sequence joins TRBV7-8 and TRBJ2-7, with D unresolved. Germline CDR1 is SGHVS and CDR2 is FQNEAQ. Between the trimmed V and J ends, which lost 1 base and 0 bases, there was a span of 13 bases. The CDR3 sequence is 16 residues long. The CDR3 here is CASSLEERSSSYEQYF. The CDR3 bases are TGTGCCAGCAGCTTAGAAGAGAGGTCAAGCTCCTACGAGCAGTACTTC. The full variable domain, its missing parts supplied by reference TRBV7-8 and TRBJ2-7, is GAGVSQSPRYKVAKRGQDVALRCDPISGHVSLFWYQQALGQGPEFLTYFQNEAQLDKSGLPSDRFFAERPEGSVSTLKIQRTQQEDSAVYLCASSLEERSSSYEQYFGPGTRLTVT.

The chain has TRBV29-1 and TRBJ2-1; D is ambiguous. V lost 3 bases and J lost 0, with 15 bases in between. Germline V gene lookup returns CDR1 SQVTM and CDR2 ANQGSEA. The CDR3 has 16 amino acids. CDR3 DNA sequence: TGCAGCGTTGACTATCAAGCACTGAGCTCCTACAATGAGCAGTTCTTC. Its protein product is CSVDYQALSSYNEQFF.